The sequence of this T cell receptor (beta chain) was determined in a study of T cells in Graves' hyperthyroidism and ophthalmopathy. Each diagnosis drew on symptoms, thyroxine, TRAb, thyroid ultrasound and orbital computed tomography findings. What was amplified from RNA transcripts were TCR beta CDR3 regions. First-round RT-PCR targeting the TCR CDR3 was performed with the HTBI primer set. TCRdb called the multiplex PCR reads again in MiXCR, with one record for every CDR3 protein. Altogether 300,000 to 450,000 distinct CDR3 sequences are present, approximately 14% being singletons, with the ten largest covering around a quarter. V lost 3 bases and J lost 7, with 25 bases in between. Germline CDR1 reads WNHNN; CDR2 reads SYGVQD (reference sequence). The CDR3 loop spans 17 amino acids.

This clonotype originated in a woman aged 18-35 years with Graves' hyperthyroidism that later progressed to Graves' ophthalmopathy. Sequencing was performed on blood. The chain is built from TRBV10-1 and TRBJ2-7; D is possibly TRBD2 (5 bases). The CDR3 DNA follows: TGCGCCAGCAGTGAAGGCGCTAGCCGAATTCCCAATACTGAGCAGTACTTC. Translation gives CASSEGASRIPNTEQYF.